This is a list of T cell receptor beta chains from one sample in a study of T cells in tuberculosis. Produced via immunoSEQ multiplex PCR; TCRdb's table is partial and in-frame only. Of 35,000 to 55,000 clones listed, roughly 96% are singletons. The sample consisted of PBMCs. The source is a donor aged 10-29 years with latent tuberculosis or without tuberculosis infection. Both conserved end residues are part of each CDR3. Fields, in order: J gene, D gene, clone size, V gene, CDR3 DNA, CDR3 protein. D genes are given only for firm matches. Clone size, where shown, is once, few, many, or a class for clones that have expanded.

J gene: TRBJ2-7; D gene: NA; clone size: NA; V gene: TRBV6-5; CDR3 DNA: TGTGCCAGCTCTGCAGGGGCCTCCTACGAGCAGTACTTC; CDR3 protein: CASSAGASYEQYF
J gene: TRBJ2-2; D gene: NA; clone size: NA; V gene: TRBV19; CDR3 DNA: TGTGCCAGTTCCGCCCGAGGCTTCACCCCCACCGGGGAGCTGTTTTTT; CDR3 protein: CASSARGFTPTGELFF
J gene: TRBJ1-1; D gene: NA; clone size: NA; V gene: TRBV5-1; CDR3 DNA: TGCGCCAGCATGGGAGGGGAAAACACTGAAGCTTTCTTT; CDR3 protein: CASMGGENTEAFF
J gene: TRBJ1-1; D gene: TRBD1; clone size: NA; V gene: TRBV5-4; CDR3 DNA: TGTGCCAGCAGCCCTGGACAGGGAAGGACTGAAGCTTTCTTT; CDR3 protein: CASSPGQGRTEAFF
J gene: TRBJ1-5; D gene: NA; clone size: once; V gene: TRBV6-1; CDR3 DNA: TGTGCCAGCAGTGAGCCCCACGGACTTCAGCCCCAGCATTTT; CDR3 protein: CASSEPHGLQPQHF
J gene: TRBJ2-3; D gene: TRBD2; clone size: NA; V gene: TRBV7-2; CDR3 DNA: TGTGCCAGCAGCTTGCAATGGAGCGGGGTCTTCACAGATACGCAGTATTTT; CDR3 protein: CASSLQWSGVFTDTQYF
J gene: TRBJ1-5; D gene: NA; clone size: once; V gene: TRBV2; CDR3 DNA: TGTGCCAGCAGTCCAGGGTTAATCTTAAGCAATCAGCCCCAGCATTTT; CDR3 protein: CASSPGLILSNQPQHF
J gene: TRBJ1-6; D gene: NA; clone size: NA; V gene: TRBV5-5; CDR3 DNA: TGTGCCAGCAGCCTGGACAGCAGCTCCTATAATTCACCCCTCCACTTT; CDR3 protein: CASSLDSSSYNSPLHF
J gene: TRBJ2-7; D gene: NA; clone size: NA; V gene: TRBV9; CDR3 DNA: TGTGCCAGCAGCGTATCGCCAAGCAGGTCCTACGAGCAGTACTTC; CDR3 protein: CASSVSPSRSYEQYF
J gene: TRBJ2-1; D gene: TRBD2; clone size: NA; V gene: TRBV10-3; CDR3 DNA: TGTGCCATTGGGACTAGCGGGGGGGTATACAATGAGCAGTTCTTC; CDR3 protein: CAIGTSGGVYNEQFF
J gene: TRBJ1-1; D gene: TRBD1; clone size: NA; V gene: TRBV5-1; CDR3 DNA: TGCGCCAGCATGCAGGTGTATGGGGGGACAGGCCTAAAGTTGGCTGAAGCTTTCTTT; CDR3 protein: CASMQVYGGTGLKLAEAFF
J gene: TRBJ2-7; D gene: TRBD1; clone size: NA; V gene: TRBV27; CDR3 DNA: TGTGCCAGCGCCTGGACAGGGTCGAGGTACGAGCAGTACTTC; CDR3 protein: CASAWTGSRYEQYF
J gene: TRBJ1-1; D gene: NA; clone size: once; V gene: TRBV19; CDR3 DNA: TGTGCCAGTAGAACAACCGGAGCGAACACTGAAGCTTTCTTT; CDR3 protein: CASRTTGANTEAFF
J gene: TRBJ2-7; D gene: NA; clone size: NA; V gene: TRBV10-3; CDR3 DNA: TGTGCCATCATGCCGGGACAGGGGCAAAGCAGAGCGGGGGGACCTTACGAGCAGTACTTC; CDR3 protein: CAIMPGQGQSRAGGPYEQYF
J gene: TRBJ2-3; D gene: NA; clone size: NA; V gene: TRBV25-1; CDR3 DNA: TGTGCCAGCGGGGGGGCCTGGGGAGATACGCAGTATTTT; CDR3 protein: CASGGAWGDTQYF
J gene: TRBJ1-2; D gene: TRBD1; clone size: NA; V gene: TRBV7-8; CDR3 DNA: TGTGCCAGCAGCTTAGCGCTTGGGACAGGGGGAAACTATGGCTACACCTTC; CDR3 protein: CASSLALGTGGNYGYTF
J gene: TRBJ1-4; D gene: TRBD1; clone size: NA; V gene: TRBV28; CDR3 DNA: TGTGCCAGCGACTTCCCCAGGGGGCTTAATGAAAAACTGTTTTTT; CDR3 protein: CASDFPRGLNEKLFF
J gene: TRBJ2-2; D gene: NA; clone size: NA; V gene: TRBV6-5; CDR3 DNA: TGTGCCAGCAAGAGGGGGGGCAACACCGGGGAGCTGTTTTTT; CDR3 protein: CASKRGGNTGELFF
J gene: TRBJ1-2; D gene: TRBD1; clone size: NA; V gene: TRBV6-5; CDR3 DNA: TGTGCCAGCAGTTTGGTCCGAACAGGGGCCTATGGCTACACCTTC; CDR3 protein: CASSLVRTGAYGYTF
J gene: TRBJ1-5; D gene: NA; clone size: NA; V gene: TRBV9; CDR3 DNA: TGTGCCAGCAGTCTCCGGGACAAAGATAGCAATCAGCCCCAGCATTTT; CDR3 protein: CASSLRDKDSNQPQHF
J gene: TRBJ2-7; D gene: TRBD2; clone size: once; V gene: TRBV4-1; CDR3 DNA: TGCGCCAGCAGCCCGTCGCCCGCGGGAGCTGGTTACGAGCAGTACTTC; CDR3 protein: CASSPSPAGAGYEQYF
J gene: TRBJ2-7; D gene: TRBD1; clone size: NA; V gene: TRBV5-1; CDR3 DNA: TGCGCCAGCAGCTTGGATCGGACAGGGGTCCGCGAGCAGTACTTC; CDR3 protein: CASSLDRTGVREQYF
J gene: TRBJ1-1; D gene: NA; clone size: NA; V gene: TRBV7-2; CDR3 DNA: TGTGCCAGCAGCAAACTGACAGGACCCACTGAAGCTTTCTTT; CDR3 protein: CASSKLTGPTEAFF
J gene: TRBJ2-3; D gene: TRBD2; clone size: NA; V gene: TRBV5-1; CDR3 DNA: TGCGCCAGCAGCACAACTAGCGGGAGAGGAGATACGCAGTATTTT; CDR3 protein: CASSTTSGRGDTQYF
J gene: TRBJ1-1; D gene: NA; clone size: NA; V gene: TRBV27; CDR3 DNA: TGTGCCAGCAGACCCGGGACAATTCTCACTGAAGCTTTCTTT; CDR3 protein: CASRPGTILTEAFF
J gene: TRBJ1-2; D gene: TRBD1; clone size: NA; V gene: TRBV13; CDR3 DNA: TGTGCCAGTAGCCCGGGACAGGAGCCCTATGGCTACACCTTC; CDR3 protein: CASSPGQEPYGYTF
J gene: TRBJ2-5; D gene: NA; clone size: NA; V gene: TRBV5-6; CDR3 DNA: TGTGCCAGCAGTCCCCTCTGGGCAGGGGACGTAGAGACCCAGTACTTC; CDR3 protein: CASSPLWAGDVETQYF
J gene: TRBJ1-1; D gene: NA; clone size: NA; V gene: TRBV19; CDR3 DNA: TGTGCCAGTAGTTGGGGAGCCACGAACACTGAAGCTTTCTTT; CDR3 protein: CASSWGATNTEAFF